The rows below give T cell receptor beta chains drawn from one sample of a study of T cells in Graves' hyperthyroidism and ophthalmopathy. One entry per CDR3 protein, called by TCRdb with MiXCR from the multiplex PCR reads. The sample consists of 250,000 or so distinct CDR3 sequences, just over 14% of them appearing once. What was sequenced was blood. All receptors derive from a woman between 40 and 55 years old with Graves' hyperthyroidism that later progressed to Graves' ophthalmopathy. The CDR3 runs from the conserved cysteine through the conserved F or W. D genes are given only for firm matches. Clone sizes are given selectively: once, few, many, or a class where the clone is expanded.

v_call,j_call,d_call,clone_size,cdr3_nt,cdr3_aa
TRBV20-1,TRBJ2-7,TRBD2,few,TGCAGTGCCAGTCCCTACGGGGCCTTAGCGGGAGGAAACGAGCAGTACTTC,CSASPYGALAGGNEQYF
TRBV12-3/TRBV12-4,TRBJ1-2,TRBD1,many,TGTGCCAGCAGTTTGCGCAGGGGGCGAATTTTTGGCTACACCTTC,CASSLRRGRIFGYTF
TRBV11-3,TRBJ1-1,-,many,TGTGCCAGCAGCTTCGCCGGGGGGCTTGCTTTCTTT,CASSFAGGLAFF
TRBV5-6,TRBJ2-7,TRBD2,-,TGTGCCAGCAGCTTAGGGACTAGCGGGAGTGTTGAGCAGTACTTC,CASSLGTSGSVEQYF
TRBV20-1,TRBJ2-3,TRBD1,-,TGCAGTGCGCACAGCGACAGGGGAGATACGCAGTATTTT,CSAHSDRGDTQYF
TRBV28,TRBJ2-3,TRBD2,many,TGTGCCAGTATACCTAGCGGGTCCGTAGATACGCAGTATTTT,CASIPSGSVDTQYF
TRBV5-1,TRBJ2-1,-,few,TGCGCCAGCAGCTCCTCCGGGACCCTCTGGGCGAATGAGCAGTTCTTC,CASSSSGTLWANEQFF
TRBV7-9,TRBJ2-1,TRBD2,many,TGTGCCAGCAGATTAGCGGGAGACGGGCTCAATGAGCAGTTCTTC,CASRLAGDGLNEQFF
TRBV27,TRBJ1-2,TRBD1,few,TGTGCCAGCAAGCCCGCGGGACAGGATAACTATGGCTACACCTTC,CASKPAGQDNYGYTF
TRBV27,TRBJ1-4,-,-,TGTGCCAGCAGTCCCAGTGCGTTTAATGAAAAACTGTTTTTT,CASSPSAFNEKLFF
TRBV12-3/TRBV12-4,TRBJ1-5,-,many,TGTGCCAGTTCCCCCCCTCCTACAGGTCCGTTGGGCAATCAGCCCCAGCATTTT,CASSPPPTGPLGNQPQHF
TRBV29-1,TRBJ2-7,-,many,TGCAGCGTTCAGGGGGGGGAAGGGGCCTACGAGCAGTACTTC,CSVQGGEGAYEQYF
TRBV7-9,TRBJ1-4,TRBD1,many,TGTGCCAGCAGCTCTCCCCGACAGGGATCAACTAATGAAAAACTGTTTTTT,CASSSPRQGSTNEKLFF
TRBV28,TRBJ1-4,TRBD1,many,TGTGCCAGCAGTCCTGAGGACAGGGCTGTTAATGAAAAACTGTTTTTT,CASSPEDRAVNEKLFF
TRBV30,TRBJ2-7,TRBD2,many,TGTGCCCTACAAAATCTAGCGGGAGCCTCCTACGAGCAGTACTTC,CALQNLAGASYEQYF
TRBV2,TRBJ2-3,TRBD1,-,TGTGCCAGCGAGAGGACAGGGAGTGGCACAGATACGCAGTATTTT,CASERTGSGTDTQYF
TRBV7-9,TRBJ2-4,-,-,TGTGCCAGCAGACTGATGGCCAAAAACATTCAGTACTTC,CASRLMAKNIQYF
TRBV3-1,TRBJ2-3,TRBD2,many,TGTGCCAGCAGCCAAGATCGGCGGGAGGGCCGGGGTACGCAGTATTTT,CASSQDRREGRGTQYF
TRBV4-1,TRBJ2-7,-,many,TGCGCCAGCAGCCGCCCGGGGTACTCCTACGAGCAGTACTTC,CASSRPGYSYEQYF
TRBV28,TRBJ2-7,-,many,TGTGCCAGCAGCCGGGACGGCTACGAGCAGTACTTC,CASSRDGYEQYF
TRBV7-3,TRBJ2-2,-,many,TGTGCCAGCAGCCCGCAGGGTTCCACCGGGGAGCTGTTTTTT,CASSPQGSTGELFF
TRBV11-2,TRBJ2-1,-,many,TGTGCCAGCAGACGCGCCCCCCAGGGCTCCTACAATGAGCAGTTCTTC,CASRRAPQGSYNEQFF
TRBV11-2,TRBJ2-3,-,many,TGTGCCAGCAGCTTAGGGCTGGGCACAGATACGCAGTATTTT,CASSLGLGTDTQYF
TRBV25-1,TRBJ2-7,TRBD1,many,TGTGCCAGCAGATCCTCCGGGACAGGGGAACACGAGCAGTACTTC,CASRSSGTGEHEQYF
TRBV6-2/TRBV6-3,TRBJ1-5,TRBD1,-,TGTGCCAGCAGCTTCCCGTTAGGGGGCTGCAATCAGCCCCAGCATTTT,CASSFPLGGCNQPQHF
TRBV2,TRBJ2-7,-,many,TGTGCCAGCAGTGGGGTCGTTCGAGGTGGGATTCCCACCTACGAGCAGTACTTC,CASSGVVRGGIPTYEQYF
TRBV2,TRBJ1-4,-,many,TGTGCCATTTCACGGTCGGGTAATGAAAAACTGTTTTTT,CAISRSGNEKLFF
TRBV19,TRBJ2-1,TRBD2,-,TGTGCCAGCAGCTTAGGGCCCCTAGCGGGAGGGAACAATGAGCAGTTCTTC,CASSLGPLAGGNNEQFF
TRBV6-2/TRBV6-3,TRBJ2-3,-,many,TGTGCCAGCAGTTACCCAAGGGGAACAGATACGCAGTATTTT,CASSYPRGTDTQYF
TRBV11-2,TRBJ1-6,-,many,TGTGCCAGCAGCAGCTTCTGGCCGCTACTCAATTCACCCCTCCACTTT,CASSSFWPLLNSPLHF
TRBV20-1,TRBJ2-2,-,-,TGCAGTGCGGACGGGGGATGGGAGGTGAACACCGGGGAGCTGTTTTTT,CSADGGWEVNTGELFF
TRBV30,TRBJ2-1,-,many,TGTGCCTGGAGTTCGACCTACAGGCCCCTCTACAATGAGCAGTTCTTC,CAWSSTYRPLYNEQFF
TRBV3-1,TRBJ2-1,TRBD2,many,TGTGCCAGCAGCCCTCCGGGACTAGCGGGACAATTTACCAATGAGCAGTTCTTC,CASSPPGLAGQFTNEQFF
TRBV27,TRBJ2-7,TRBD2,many,TGTGCCAGCAAAAAAGCGGGAGGGCCCTACGAGCAGTACTTC,CASKKAGGPYEQYF
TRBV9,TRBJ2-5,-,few,TGTGCCAGCAGCCCACCGGACAACGAAGAGACCCAGTACTTC,CASSPPDNEETQYF
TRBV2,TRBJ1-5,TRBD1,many,TGTGCCAGCAGGCTTGGACAGGGAAGCAATCAGCCCCAGCATTTT,CASRLGQGSNQPQHF
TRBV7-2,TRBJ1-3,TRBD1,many,TGTGCCAGCAGCTTAACCAAGGGCCCGACAGGGTACTCTGGAAACACCATATATTTT,CASSLTKGPTGYSGNTIYF
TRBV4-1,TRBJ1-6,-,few,TGCGCCAGCAGCCAAGATGGATATAATTCACCCCTCCACTTT,CASSQDGYNSPLHF
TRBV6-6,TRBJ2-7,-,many,TGTGCCAGCAGTTACTCCTCTAGTATAAACTCCTACGAGCAGTACTTC,CASSYSSSINSYEQYF
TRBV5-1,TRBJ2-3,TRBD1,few,TGCGCCAGCAACGCGGGACAGGGGATAGATACGCAGTATTTT,CASNAGQGIDTQYF
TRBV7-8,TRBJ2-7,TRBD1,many,TGTGCCAGCAGTTCCCCGGGACAGGGGGCCTCCTACGAGCAGTACTTC,CASSSPGQGASYEQYF
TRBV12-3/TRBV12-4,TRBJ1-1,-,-,TGTGCCAGCAGTATCGCCCCCATGAACACTGAAGCTTTCTTT,CASSIAPMNTEAFF
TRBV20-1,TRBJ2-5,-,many,TGCAGTGCTAGAGGGACTCCTGCGCAAGAGACCCAGTACTTC,CSARGTPAQETQYF
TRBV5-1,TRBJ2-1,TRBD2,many,TGCGCCAGCAGCTTGGGAGCGGGAGACTTATTGAATGAGCAGTTCTTC,CASSLGAGDLLNEQFF
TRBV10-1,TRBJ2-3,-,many,TGCGCCAGCAGCCGGGACAAGGGTACAGATACGCAGTATTTT,CASSRDKGTDTQYF
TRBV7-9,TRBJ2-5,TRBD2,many,TGTGCCAGCAGCCATCTTATGTCTAGCGGGAGTAGTCTTAAAGAGACCCAGTACTTC,CASSHLMSSGSSLKETQYF
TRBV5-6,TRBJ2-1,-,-,TGTGCCAGCAGCTCACCTAAATACAATGAGCAGTTCTTC,CASSSPKYNEQFF
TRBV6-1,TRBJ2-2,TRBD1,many,TGTGCCAGCAGCATCCAGGGGGCCGGGGAGCTGTTTTTT,CASSIQGAGELFF
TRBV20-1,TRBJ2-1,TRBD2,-,TGCAGTGCTAGGGCAACGGGGACTAGCGGGATGGGGAGCTCCTACAATGAGCAGTTCTTC,CSARATGTSGMGSSYNEQFF
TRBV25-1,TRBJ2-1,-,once,TGTGCCAGCAGTGAACGCCGGACTATTTACAATGGGCAGTTCTTC,CASSERRTIYNGQFF
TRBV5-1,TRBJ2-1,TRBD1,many,TGCGCCAGCAGCACCGACAGGGGGCCTAATGAGCAGTTCTTC,CASSTDRGPNEQFF
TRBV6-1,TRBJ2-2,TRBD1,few,TGTGCCAGCAGTCGATGGAAAGAACAGGGGGAAAACACCGGGGAGCTGTTTTTT,CASSRWKEQGENTGELFF
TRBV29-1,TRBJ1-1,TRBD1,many,TGCAGCGTTGAGGGACAGTGGAACACTGAAGCTTTCTTT,CSVEGQWNTEAFF